Below, 10 T cell receptor beta chains from the same sample are listed, as sequenced in a study of blood T cell repertoires in COVID-19. Measured with immunoSEQ multiplex PCR; TCRdb has only the in-frame clones, and not every one. This sample yields roughly 250,000 clones, of which approximately 85% are seen a single time; 0.85% to 1% belongs to the top ten. Material for sequencing was peripheral blood. Receptor source: a human donor with COVID-19, enrolled during active disease. The donor label of this sample is uncertain.

This chain uses TRBV3-1 (or the pseudogene TRBV3-2) with TRBJ2-7; 11 nucleotides line up with TRBD1. Per germline, CDR1 LGHDT and CDR2 YNNKEL (reference sequence). Unmatched junction bases numbered 4, after V lost 4 bases and J lost 2 bases. CDR3 length equals 15 residues. CDR3 residues: CASSPDRGPTYEQYF. CDR3 nucleotide sequence: TGTGCCAGCAGCCCGGACAGGGGGCCGACCTACGAGCAGTACTTC.

This chain uses TRBV6-5 with TRBJ1-5; D not certain. From germline, CDR1 is MNHEY and CDR2 SVGAGI. V dropped 7 bases and J dropped 3 bases, with 7 bases sitting between them. This CDR3 is built from 12 residues. CDR3 nucleotide sequence: TGTGCCAGCACCCCTAACAATCAGCCCCAGCATTTT. It yields the protein CASTPNNQPQHF.

The chain is built from TRBV28 and TRBJ2-2, with 12 bases aligning to TRBD2. The V gene end was trimmed by 2 bases and the J gene end by 4 bases; junction bases not matched to a gene: 17. The CDR3 runs to 21 residues. Germline-derived CDR1 and CDR2 are MDHEN and SYDVKM. DNA for the CDR3: TGTGCCAGCAGTTTAAGCCTCCCCCGTACTAGCGGGAGGTATCGCACCGGGGAGCTGTTTTTT. Amino acid sequence: CASSLSLPRTSGRYRTGELFF. The full variable domain, its missing parts supplied by reference TRBV28 and TRBJ2-2, is DVKVTQSSRYLVKRTGEKVFLECVQDMDHENMFWYRQDPGLGLRLIYFSYDVKMKEKGDIPEGYSVSREKKERFSLILESASTNQTSMYLCASSLSLPRTSGRYRTGELFFGEGSRLTVL.

The V gene is TRBV19, the J gene TRBJ1-5, with D hard to call. Germline assignment: CDR1 LNHDA and CDR2 SQIVND (reference sequence). Trimming left V 3 bases short and J 4 bases short, with 7 bases between. There are 13 residues in the CDR3. The CDR3 here is CASSIGNNQPQHF. The CDR3 nucleotides read TGTGCCAGTAGTATCGGTAATAATCAGCCCCAGCATTTT.

The chain employs TRBV5-8 and TRBJ2-1; the match to TRBD1 covers 9 bases. The CDR3 is made up of 16 amino acids. V trimming: 0 bases; J trimming: 4 bases; junction bases outside the gene matches: 5. The germline V gene encodes CDR1 SGHTS and CDR2 YDEGEE. CDR3 sequence reads: CASSLGDRAGYNEQFF. The CDR3 DNA reads as TGTGCCAGCAGCTTGGGGGACAGGGCGGGGTACAATGAGCAGTTCTTC.

V is TRBV12-3 or TRBV12-4 and J is TRBJ1-5; D possibly corresponds to TRBD1 (5 bases). There are 13 residues in the CDR3. V dropped 3 bases and J dropped 3 bases, with 6 bases sitting between them. CDR3 sequence: CASSLTANQPQHF. For the CDR3, the DNA is TGTGCCAGCAGTTTGACAGCCAATCAGCCCCAGCATTTT.

The chain uses TRBV28 and TRBJ1-4, with unresolved D. The CDR3 runs to 19 residues. The V gene lost 3 bases and the J gene lost 5 bases, with 25 bases spanning the gap. Germline V lookup: CDR1 MDHEN, CDR2 SYDVKM. CDR3 sequence: CASSFAGFDFSFVNEKLFF. Here the CDR3 DNA reads TGTGCCAGCAGTTTCGCGGGTTTTGACTTTAGTTTTGTGAATGAAAAACTGTTTTTT.

This clone was observed a single time. The J gene is TRBJ2-3, the V gene TRBV5-1; the D is unclear. Looked up from germline, CDR1 is SGHRS and CDR2 is YFSETQ. Between the trimmed V and J ends, which lost 0 bases and 1 base, there was a span of 9 bases. CDR3 size: 15 residues. This CDR3 is CASSLESARTDTQYF. DNA for the CDR3: TGCGCCAGCAGCTTGGAAAGCGCCCGCACAGATACGCAGTATTTT.

The V and J genes are TRBV19 and TRBJ1-1; D gene unclear. Trimming stripped 6 bases from V and 1 base from J, with 9 bases between. Germline assignment: CDR1 LNHDA and CDR2 SQIVND (reference sequence). The CDR3 has 13 residues. The CDR3 DNA follows: TGTGCCAGTAGCTCTACCTGGAACACTGAAGCTTTCTTT. Translating it yields CASSSTWNTEAFF. The entire variable domain, with the rest obtained from reference TRBV19 and TRBJ1-1, is as follows: DGGITQSPKYLFRKEGQNVTLSCEQNLNHDAMYWYRQDPGQGLRLIYYSQIVNDFQKGDIAEGYSVSREKKESFPLTVTSAQKNPTAFYLCASSSTWNTEAFFGQGTRLTVV.

The rearrangement uses TRBV5-1 and TRBJ2-2; 8 nucleotides align to TRBD1. V was clipped by 1 base and J by 6 bases; unmatched bases: 5. Germline V gene sequence: CDR1 SGHRS, CDR2 YFSETQ. This CDR3 has 15 amino acids. The CDR3 region has the DNA TGCGCCAGCAGCTTGATGAGACAGGGGCCCGGGGAGCTGTTTTTT. It codes for CASSLMRQGPGELFF.